This T cell receptor beta chain was observed in a study of blood T cells in healthy people across ages. Study-wide points: Correlation between TCR beta diversity and naive T cell percentage was strong.

A remark on this clonotype: Its cognate antigen is unknown.

Caucasian individuals from Russia who were healthy and aged about 6 to 95 acted as donors. The CDR3 is 12 amino acids. Trimming shortened V by 7 bases and J by 1 base, and 8 bases separated the two germline ends. Germline V lookup: CDR1 SEHNR, CDR2 FQNEAQ (reference sequence). It was with a sample-barcoded 5' primer and a J-beta primer mix that a second PCR of roughly 7 to 12 cycles was run. TCRdb called the 5' RACE reads again in MiXCR, with one record for every CDR3 protein. The table records roughly 1.9 million distinct CDR3 sequences, 39% of them present only once. Sample: blood. This sequence originates from a human donor in good health. The chain has TRBV7-9 and TRBJ2-7; D is undetermined. CDR3 in DNA: TGTGCCAGCAAGTCCGATTCCTACGAGCAGTACTTC. It translates to CASKSDSYEQYF.